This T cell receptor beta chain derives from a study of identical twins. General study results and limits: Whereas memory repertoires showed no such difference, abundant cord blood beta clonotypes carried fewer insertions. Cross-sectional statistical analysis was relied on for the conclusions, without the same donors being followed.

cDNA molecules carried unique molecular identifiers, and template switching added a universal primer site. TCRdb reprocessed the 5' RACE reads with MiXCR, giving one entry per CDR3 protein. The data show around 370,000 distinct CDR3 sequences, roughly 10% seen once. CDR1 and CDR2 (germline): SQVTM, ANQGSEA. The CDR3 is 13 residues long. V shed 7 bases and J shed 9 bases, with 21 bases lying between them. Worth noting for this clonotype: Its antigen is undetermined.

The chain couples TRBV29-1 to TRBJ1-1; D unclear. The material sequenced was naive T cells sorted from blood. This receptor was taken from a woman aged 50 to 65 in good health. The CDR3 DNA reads TGCAGCGGCCTGACACTCGCAGGTGGAAAAGCTTTCTTT. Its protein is CSGLTLAGGKAFF.